The T cell receptor beta chain described here comes from a study of metastatic and nonmetastatic thyroid tumors. Study-wide context: The study looked at repertoires side by side in blood and in tumor or nodule tissue from malignant and benign thyroid patients.

TCRdb re-clonotyped the PCR reads through MiXCR. The sample has about 15,000 clones; approximately 23% are singletons. Study results and caveats: Malignant tumors reportedly showed significantly higher TCR beta diversity than benign nodules in both blood and tumor.

By sample share, this clone is medium-sized. Its antigen is still unknown. The V end was cut by 6 bases, the J end by 1 base, with 11 bases between. Germline V CDR1 and CDR2: KGHDR, SFDVKD. CDR3 length equals 14 residues. Until they underwent thyroid surgery, no patient had received any treatment. This chain links TRBV24-1 with TRBJ1-1; D perhaps matches TRBD1 (5 bases). The receptor's source is a female donor with papillary thyroid cancer or a benign thyroid nodule (not recorded which). Some clones in this sample may be carry-over from other donors' samples. Input material: tumor tissue. As DNA, the CDR3 is TGTGCCACCAGTTCCCAGGGACCGAACACTGAAGCTTTCTTT. Amino acids: CATSSQGPNTEAFF.